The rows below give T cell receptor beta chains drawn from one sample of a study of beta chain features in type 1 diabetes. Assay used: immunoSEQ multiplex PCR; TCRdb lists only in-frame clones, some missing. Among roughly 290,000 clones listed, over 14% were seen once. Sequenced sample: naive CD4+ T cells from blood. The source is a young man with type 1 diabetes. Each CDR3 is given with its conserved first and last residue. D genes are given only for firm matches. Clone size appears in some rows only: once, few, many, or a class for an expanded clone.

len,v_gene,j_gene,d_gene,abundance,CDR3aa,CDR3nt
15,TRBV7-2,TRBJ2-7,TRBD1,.,CASSPGQGARYEQYF,TGTGCCAGCAGCCCCGGACAGGGGGCCCGCTACGAGCAGTACTTC
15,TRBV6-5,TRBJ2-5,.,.,CASSYAGQRAGTQYF,TGTGCCAGCAGTTACGCGGGCCAGAGAGCGGGGACCCAGTACTTC
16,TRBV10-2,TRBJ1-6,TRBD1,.,CASSERDGTGWSPLHF,TGCGCCAGCAGTGAGCGTGACGGGACAGGGTGGTCACCCCTCCACTTT
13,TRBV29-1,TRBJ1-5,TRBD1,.,CSVGQGTNQPQHF,TGCAGCGTTGGACAGGGGACCAATCAGCCCCAGCATTTT
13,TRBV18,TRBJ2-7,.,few,CASSPRQAYEQYF,TGTGCCAGCTCACCACGGCAGGCCTACGAGCAGTACTTC
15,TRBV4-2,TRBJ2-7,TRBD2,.,CASSQEKTSGTPQYF,TGTGCCAGCAGCCAAGAGAAGACTAGCGGGACTCCGCAGTACTTC
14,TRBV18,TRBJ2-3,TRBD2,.,CASSPTSGRAEQYF,TGTGCCAGCTCACCGACTAGCGGGAGGGCCGAGCAGTATTTT
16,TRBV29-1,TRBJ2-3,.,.,CSVEAGGTSKTDTQYF,TGCAGCGTTGAAGCGGGGGGCACTTCCAAGACAGATACGCAGTATTTT
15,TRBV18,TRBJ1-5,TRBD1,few,CASSPRTGSNQPQHF,TGTGCCAGCTCACCTCGGACAGGGAGCAATCAGCCCCAGCATTTT
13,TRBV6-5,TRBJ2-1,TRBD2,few,CASRGGVPREQFF,TGTGCCAGCCGGGGGGGAGTGCCTCGAGAGCAGTTCTTC
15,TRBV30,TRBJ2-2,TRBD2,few,CAWTLSGGAGGELFF,TGTGCCTGGACCTTGAGCGGGGGGGCCGGCGGGGAGCTGTTTTTT
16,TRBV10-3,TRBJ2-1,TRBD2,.,CAIRKPGLAGHNEQFF,TGTGCCATCAGGAAACCGGGACTAGCGGGACATAATGAGCAGTTCTTC
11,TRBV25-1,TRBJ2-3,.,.,CASSGLDTQYF,TGTGCCAGCAGTGGTCTAGATACGCAGTATTTT
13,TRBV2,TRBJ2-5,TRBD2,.,CATRLAAQETQYF,TGTGCCACCCGACTAGCGGCCCAAGAGACCCAGTACTTC
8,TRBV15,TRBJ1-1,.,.,CGRGEAFF,TGTGGTCGGGGGGAAGCTTTCTTT
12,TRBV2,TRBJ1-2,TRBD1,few,CASSDLTGIHTF,TGTGCCAGCAGTGACCTGACAGGGATTCACACCTTC
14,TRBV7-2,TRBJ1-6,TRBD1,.,CASSPGQGNSPLHF,TGTGCCAGCAGCCCCGGACAGGGTAATTCACCCCTCCACTTT
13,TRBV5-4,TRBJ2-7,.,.,CASSSDPGGEQYF,TGTGCCAGCAGTTCCGACCCCGGGGGCGAGCAGTACTTC
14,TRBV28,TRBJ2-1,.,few,CASSLVGSINEQFF,TGTGCCAGCAGTTTAGTAGGTAGCATCAATGAGCAGTTCTTC
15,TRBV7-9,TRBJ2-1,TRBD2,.,CASSPSGGAGNEQFF,TGTGCCAGCAGCCCTAGCGGGGGCGCAGGGAATGAGCAGTTCTTC
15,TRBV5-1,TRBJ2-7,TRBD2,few,CASSLGLAGSYEQYF,TGCGCCAGCAGCTTAGGACTAGCGGGATCCTACGAGCAGTACTTC
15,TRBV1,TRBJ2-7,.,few,CTSSFRGLPSYEQYF,TGCACCAGCAGTTTTAGGGGACTCCCCTCCTACGAGCAGTACTTC
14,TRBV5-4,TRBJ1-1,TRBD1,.,CASRWDRGNTEAFF,TGTGCCAGCAGATGGGACAGGGGAAACACTGAAGCTTTCTTT
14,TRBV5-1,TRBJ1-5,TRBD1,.,CASSLGQGLEPQHF,TGCGCCAGCAGCTTGGGACAGGGTTTGGAGCCCCAGCATTTT
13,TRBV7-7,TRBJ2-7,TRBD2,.,CASSQGLAGEQYF,TGTGCCAGCAGCCAGGGACTAGCGGGGGAGCAGTACTTC
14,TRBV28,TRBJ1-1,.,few,CASSFIRRDTEAFF,TGTGCCAGCAGTTTTATCCGTCGGGACACTGAAGCTTTCTTT
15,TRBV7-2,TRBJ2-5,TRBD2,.,CASSLAGGFTETQYF,TGTGCCAGCAGCTTAGCGGGAGGGTTTACAGAGACCCAGTACTTC
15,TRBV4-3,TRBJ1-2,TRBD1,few,CASSQGTELVYGYTF,TGCGCCAGCAGCCAGGGGACAGAACTAGTCTATGGCTACACCTTC
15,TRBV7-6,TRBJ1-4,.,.,CASSQPGQDNEKLFF,TGTGCCAGCAGCCAACCGGGACAAGATAATGAAAAACTGTTTTTT